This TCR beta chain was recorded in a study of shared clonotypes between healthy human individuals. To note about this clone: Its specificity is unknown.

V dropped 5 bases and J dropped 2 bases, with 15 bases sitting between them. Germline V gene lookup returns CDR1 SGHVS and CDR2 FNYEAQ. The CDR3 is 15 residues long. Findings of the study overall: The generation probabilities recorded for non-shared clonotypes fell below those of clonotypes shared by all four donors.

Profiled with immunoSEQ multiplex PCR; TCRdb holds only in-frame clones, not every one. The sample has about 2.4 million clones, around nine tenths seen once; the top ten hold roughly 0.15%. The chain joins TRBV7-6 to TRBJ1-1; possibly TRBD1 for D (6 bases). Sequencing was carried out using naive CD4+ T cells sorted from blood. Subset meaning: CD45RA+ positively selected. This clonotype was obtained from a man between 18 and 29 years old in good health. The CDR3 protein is CASSRQEGVNTEAFF. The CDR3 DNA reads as TGTGCCAGCAGCCGACAGGAGGGGGTAAACACTGAAGCTTTCTTT. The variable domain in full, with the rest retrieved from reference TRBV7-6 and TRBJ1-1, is GAGVSQSPRYKVTKRGQDVALRCDPISGHVSLYWYRQALGQGPEFLTYFNYEAQQDKSGLPNDRFSAERPEGSISTLTIQRTEQRDSAMYRCASSRQEGVNTEAFFGQGTRLTVV.